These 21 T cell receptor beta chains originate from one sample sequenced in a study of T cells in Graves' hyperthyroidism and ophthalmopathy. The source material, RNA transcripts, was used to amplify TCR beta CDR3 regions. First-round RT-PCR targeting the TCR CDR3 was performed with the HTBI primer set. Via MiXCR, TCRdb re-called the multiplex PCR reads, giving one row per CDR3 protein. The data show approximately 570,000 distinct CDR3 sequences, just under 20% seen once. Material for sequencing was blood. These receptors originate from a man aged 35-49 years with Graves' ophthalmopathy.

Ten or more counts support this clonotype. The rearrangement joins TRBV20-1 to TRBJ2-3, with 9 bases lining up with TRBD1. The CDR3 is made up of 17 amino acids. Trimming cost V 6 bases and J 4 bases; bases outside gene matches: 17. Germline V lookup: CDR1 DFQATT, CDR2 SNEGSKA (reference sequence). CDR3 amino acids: CSAHTPSDRGSPDTQYF. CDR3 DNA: TGCAGTGCGCACACTCCGTCGGACAGGGGTTCGCCAGATACGCAGTATTTT.

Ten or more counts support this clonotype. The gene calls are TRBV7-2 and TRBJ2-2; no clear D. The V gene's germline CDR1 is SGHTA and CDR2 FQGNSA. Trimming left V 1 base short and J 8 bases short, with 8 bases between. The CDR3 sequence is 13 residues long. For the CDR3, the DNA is TGTGCCAGCAGCTTAGAGATGTCTGGGGAGCTGTTTTTT. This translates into CASSLEMSGELFF.

The CDR3 nucleotides read TGTGCCAGTAGTATGGGCAGGGGATTTTTCAACCAGCCCCAGCATTTT. Amino acid sequence: CASSMGRGFFNQPQHF. V usage is TRBV19 and J usage is TRBJ1-5; tentatively, D is TRBD1 (6 bases). Germline-derived CDR1 and CDR2 are LNHDA and SQIVND (reference sequence). The length of the CDR3 is 16 residues. The V end lost 3 bases, the J end lost 7 bases, and 19 bases lay between the germline ends.

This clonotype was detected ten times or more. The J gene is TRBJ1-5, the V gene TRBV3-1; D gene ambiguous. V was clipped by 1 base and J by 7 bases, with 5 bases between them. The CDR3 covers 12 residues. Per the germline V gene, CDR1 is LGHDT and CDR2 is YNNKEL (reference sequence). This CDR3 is CASSQGEQPQHF. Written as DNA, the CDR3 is TGTGCCAGCAGCCAAGGCGAGCAGCCCCAGCATTTT. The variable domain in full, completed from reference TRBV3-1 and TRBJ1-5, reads DTAVSQTPKYLVTQMGNDKSIKCEQNLGHDTMYWYKQDSKKFLKIMFSYNNKELIINETVPNRFSPKSPDKAHLNLHINSLELGDSAVYFCASSQGEQPQHFGDGTRLSIL.

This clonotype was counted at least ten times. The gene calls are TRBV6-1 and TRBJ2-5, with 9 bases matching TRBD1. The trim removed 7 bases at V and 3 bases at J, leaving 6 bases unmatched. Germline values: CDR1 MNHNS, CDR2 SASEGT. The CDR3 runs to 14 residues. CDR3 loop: CASTSDRGKETQYF. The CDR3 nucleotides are TGTGCCAGCACTTCGGACAGGGGAAAAGAGACCCAGTACTTC.

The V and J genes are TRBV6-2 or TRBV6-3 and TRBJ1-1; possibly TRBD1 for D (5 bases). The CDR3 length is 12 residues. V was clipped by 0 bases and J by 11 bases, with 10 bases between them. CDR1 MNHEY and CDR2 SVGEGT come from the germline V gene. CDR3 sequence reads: CASSYSGTPAFF. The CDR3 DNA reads TGTGCCAGCAGTTACTCGGGGACTCCCGCTTTCTTT.

CDR3 DNA sequence: TGTGCCAGCAGCTTAGTGATTAGCGGAGCCGTCGGGGCTGAAAAACTGTTTTTT. Residues: CASSLVISGAVGAEKLFF. The rearrangement uses TRBV7-8 and TRBJ1-4; weak D call: TRBD1 (5 bases). Deletions cut 1 base from V and 7 bases from J, with 22 bases between. The CDR3 spans 18 residues. Germline V gives CDR1 SGHVS, CDR2 FQNEAQ.

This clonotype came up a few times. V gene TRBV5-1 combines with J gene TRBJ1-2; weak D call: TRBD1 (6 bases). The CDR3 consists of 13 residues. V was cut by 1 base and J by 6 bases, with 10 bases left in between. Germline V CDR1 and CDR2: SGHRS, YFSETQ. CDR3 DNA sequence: TGCGCCAGCAGCTTGTCGGAGGGGGATGGCTACACCTTC. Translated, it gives CASSLSEGDGYTF.

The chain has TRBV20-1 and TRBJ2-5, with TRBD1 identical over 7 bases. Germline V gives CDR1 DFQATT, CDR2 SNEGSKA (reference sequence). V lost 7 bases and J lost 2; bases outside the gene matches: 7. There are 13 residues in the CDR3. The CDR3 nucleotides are TGCAGTGTCGGACAGGTCCTTCAAGAGACCCAGTACTTC. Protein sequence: CSVGQVLQETQYF.

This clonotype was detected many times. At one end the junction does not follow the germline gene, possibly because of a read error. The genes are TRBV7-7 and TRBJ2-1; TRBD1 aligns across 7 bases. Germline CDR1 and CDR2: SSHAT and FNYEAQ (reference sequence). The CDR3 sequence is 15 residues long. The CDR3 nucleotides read TGTGCTAGCAGCTTAGTGCAGGGGGTCGACAATGAGCAGTTCTTC. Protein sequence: CASSLVQGVDNEQFF.

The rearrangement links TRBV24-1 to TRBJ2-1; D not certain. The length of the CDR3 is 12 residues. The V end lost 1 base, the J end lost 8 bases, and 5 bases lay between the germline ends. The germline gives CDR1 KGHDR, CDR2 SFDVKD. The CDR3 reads CATSDFADEQFF. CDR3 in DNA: TGTGCCACCAGTGATTTTGCCGATGAGCAGTTCTTC.

CDR3 protein: CAWQPGAGNTIYF. Here the CDR3 DNA reads TGTGCCTGGCAGCCGGGGGCTGGAAACACCATATATTTT. This sequence joins TRBV30 and TRBJ1-3; weak D call: TRBD1 (5 bases). There are 13 residues in the CDR3. Trimming shortened V by 5 bases and J by 2 bases, and 10 bases separated the two germline ends. Germline V gene sequence: CDR1 GTSNPN, CDR2 SVGIG (reference sequence).

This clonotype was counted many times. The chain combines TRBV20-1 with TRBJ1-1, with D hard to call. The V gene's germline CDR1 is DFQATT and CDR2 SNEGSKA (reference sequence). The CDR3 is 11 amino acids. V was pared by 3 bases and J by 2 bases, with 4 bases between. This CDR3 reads CSASDNTEAFF. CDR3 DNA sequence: TGCAGTGCTAGTGACAACACTGAAGCTTTCTTT.

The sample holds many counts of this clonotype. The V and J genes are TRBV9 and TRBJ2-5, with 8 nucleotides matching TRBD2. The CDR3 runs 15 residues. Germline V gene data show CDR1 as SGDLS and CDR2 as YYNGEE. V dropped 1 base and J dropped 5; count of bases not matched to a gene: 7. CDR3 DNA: TGTGCCAGCAGCGTAACCGGACTAGCAACGGAGACCCAGTACTTC. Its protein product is CASSVTGLATETQYF.

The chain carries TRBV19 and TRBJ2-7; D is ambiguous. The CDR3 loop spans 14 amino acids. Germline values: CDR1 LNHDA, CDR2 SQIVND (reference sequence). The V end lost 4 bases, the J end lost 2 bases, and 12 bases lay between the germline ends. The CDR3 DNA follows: TGTGCCAGTAGTACTTTTGGGGTCCCCTACGAGCAGTACTTC. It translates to CASSTFGVPYEQYF.

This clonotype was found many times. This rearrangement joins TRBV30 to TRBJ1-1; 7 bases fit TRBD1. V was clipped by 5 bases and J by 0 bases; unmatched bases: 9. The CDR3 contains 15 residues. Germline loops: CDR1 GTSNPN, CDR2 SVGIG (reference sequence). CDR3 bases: TGTGCCTGGTCCCGGGACAGCTCTATGAACACTGAAGCTTTCTTT. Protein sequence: CAWSRDSSMNTEAFF.

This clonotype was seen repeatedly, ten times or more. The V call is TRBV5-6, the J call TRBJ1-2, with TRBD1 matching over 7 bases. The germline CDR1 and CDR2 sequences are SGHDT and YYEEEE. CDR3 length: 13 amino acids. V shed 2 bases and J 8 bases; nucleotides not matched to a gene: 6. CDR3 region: CASSLATGRGYTF. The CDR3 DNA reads TGTGCCAGCAGCTTAGCGACAGGGAGAGGCTACACCTTC.

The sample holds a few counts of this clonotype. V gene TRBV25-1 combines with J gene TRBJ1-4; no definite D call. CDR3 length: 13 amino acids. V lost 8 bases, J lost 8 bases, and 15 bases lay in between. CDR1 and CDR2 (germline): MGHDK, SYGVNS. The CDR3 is CASGSMPGEKLFF. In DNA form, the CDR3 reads TGTGCCAGCGGAAGTATGCCTGGGGAAAAACTGTTTTTT.

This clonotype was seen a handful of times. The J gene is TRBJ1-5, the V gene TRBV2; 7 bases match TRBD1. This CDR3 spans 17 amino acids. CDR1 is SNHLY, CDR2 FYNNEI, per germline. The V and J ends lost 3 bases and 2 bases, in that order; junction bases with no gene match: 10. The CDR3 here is CASSEEGALTRNQPQHF. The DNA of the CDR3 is TGTGCCAGCAGTGAGGAGGGGGCCCTAACGCGCAATCAGCCCCAGCATTTT.

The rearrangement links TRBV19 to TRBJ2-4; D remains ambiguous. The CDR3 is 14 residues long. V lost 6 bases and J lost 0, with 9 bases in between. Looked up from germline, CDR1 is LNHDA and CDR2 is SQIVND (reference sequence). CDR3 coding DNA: TGTGCCAGTAGAAAAAATTTAGCCAAAAACATTCAGTACTTC. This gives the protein CASRKNLAKNIQYF.

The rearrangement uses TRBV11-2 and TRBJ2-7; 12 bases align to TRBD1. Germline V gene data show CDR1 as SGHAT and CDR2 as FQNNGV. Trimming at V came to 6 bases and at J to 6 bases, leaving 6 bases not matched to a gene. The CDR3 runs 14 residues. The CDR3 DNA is TGTGCCAGCAGACCGGGACAGGGGGCATTCGAGCAGTACTTC. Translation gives CASRPGQGAFEQYF.